Below, 2 T cell receptor beta chains from the same sample are listed, as sequenced in a study of PD-1 blockade in classical Hodgkin lymphoma. Time point reported: cycle 4 day 1 (C4D1), after six to seven weeks of nivolumab. Exposure to brentuximab vedotin varied, and each patient had relapsed following autologous stem cell transplantation. The CD8+ T cells came from thawed PBMCs through magnetic negative selection. Data came from immunoSEQ multiplex PCR; TCRdb stores just in-frame clones and leaves some out. The sample includes about 8,400 clones, roughly four fifths of them seen just once. The source was CD8+ T cells from blood, collected before the fourth cycle of nivolumab. Every receptor here comes from a human donor with classical Hodgkin lymphoma.

In its sample, this clone was seen once. The V call is TRBV7-9, the J call TRBJ2-5, with unresolved D. The DNA matches TRBJ2-7 better at its end, which makes the J call doubtful. Germline CDR1 SEHNR, CDR2 FQNEAQ (reference sequence). The CDR3 is made up of 12 amino acids. CDR3 sequence reads: CASSLSSYEQYF. The CDR3 region has the DNA TGTGCCAGCAGCTTATCGAGCTACGAGCAGTACTTC.

The chain uses TRBV27 and TRBJ1-5; the D is unclear. Germline loops: CDR1 MNHEY, CDR2 SMNVEV (reference sequence). V was trimmed by 2 bases and J by 4 bases, leaving 12 bases between them. There are 15 residues in the CDR3. In nucleotides, the CDR3 is TGTGCCAGCAGTTTAGAAGGGCTTCTTAATCAGCCCCAGCATTTT. Protein product: CASSLEGLLNQPQHF.